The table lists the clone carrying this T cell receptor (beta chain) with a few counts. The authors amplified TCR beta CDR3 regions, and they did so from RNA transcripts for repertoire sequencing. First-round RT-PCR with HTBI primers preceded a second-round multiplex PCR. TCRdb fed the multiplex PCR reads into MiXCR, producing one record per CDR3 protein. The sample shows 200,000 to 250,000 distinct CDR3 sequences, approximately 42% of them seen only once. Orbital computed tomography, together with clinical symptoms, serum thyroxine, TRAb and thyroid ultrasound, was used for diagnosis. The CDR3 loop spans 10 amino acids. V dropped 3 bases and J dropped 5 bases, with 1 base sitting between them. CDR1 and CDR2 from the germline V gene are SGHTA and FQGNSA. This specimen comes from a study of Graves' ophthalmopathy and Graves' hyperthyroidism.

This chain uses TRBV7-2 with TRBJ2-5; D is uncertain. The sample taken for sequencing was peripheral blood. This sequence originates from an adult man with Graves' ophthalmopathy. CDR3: CASSFETQYF. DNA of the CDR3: TGTGCCAGCAGCTTCGAGACCCAGTACTTC.